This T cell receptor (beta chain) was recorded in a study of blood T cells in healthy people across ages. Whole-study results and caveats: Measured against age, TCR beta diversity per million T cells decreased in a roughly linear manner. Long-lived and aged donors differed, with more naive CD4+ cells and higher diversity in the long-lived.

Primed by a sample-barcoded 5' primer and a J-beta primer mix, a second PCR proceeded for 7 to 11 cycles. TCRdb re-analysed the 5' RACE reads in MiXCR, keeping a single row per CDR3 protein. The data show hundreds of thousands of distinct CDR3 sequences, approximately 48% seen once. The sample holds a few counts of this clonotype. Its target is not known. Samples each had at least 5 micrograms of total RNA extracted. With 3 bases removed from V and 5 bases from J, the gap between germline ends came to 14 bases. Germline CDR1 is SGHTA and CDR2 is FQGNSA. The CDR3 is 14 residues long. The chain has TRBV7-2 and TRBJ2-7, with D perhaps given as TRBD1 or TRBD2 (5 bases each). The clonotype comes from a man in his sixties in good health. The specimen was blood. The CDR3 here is CASSLPGAMHEQYF. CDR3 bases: TGTGCCAGCAGCTTGCCCGGGGCGATGCACGAGCAGTACTTC.